This T cell receptor (beta chain) was recorded in a study of blood T cell repertoires in COVID-19. Study overall: The samples span acute and convalescent COVID-19 from the United States, Italy and Spain.

TCRdb's table, derived via immunoSEQ multiplex PCR, lists solely in-frame clones and lacks some. The profile shows a few hundred thousand clones, nearly 90% of them singletons. The CDR3 has 14 amino acids. CDR1 is SQVTM, CDR2 ANQGSEA, per germline. J gave up 2 bases and V 7 bases, and 8 bases lay outside the gene matches. This clonotype originated in a young woman with acute COVID-19. What was sequenced was PBMCs or T cells enriched from blood (not recorded which). The chain uses TRBV29-1 and TRBJ2-5, with 9 positions matching TRBD1. For the CDR3, the DNA is TGCAGCGCCCCGACAGGGGGTGGACAAGAGACCCAGTACTTC. Its protein is CSAPTGGGQETQYF.